Sequencing of this T cell receptor beta chain was carried out in a study of molecular identifiers for immune sequencing clone quantification. This CDR3 has 12 residues. V was clipped by 6 bases and J by 2 bases, with 6 bases between them. CDR1 and CDR2 (germline): SGHRS, YFSETQ. Regarding the study as a whole: More than 97% of effector molecules, versus under 1% of naive-cell molecules, belonged to clones above 20 RNA copies.

Sorting defined naive CD8 T cells as CD8+CD4-CCR7+CD45RA+. Comment on this clonotype: The antigen is undetermined.

MiXCR was run by TCRdb on the PCR reads, yielding one entry per CDR3 protein. The data hold over 70,000 distinct CDR3 sequences, with around 27% observed a single time. The specimen sequenced was naive CD8+ T cells from blood, with Jurkat cell RNA spiked in. The sample's subset: FACS-sorted CD8+CD4-CCR7+CD45RA+ naive T cells. The chain carries TRBV5-1 and TRBJ2-1, with TRBD1 as a possible D gene (6 bases). This receptor was taken from a human donor in good health. Some libraries in this study had Jurkat cell RNA spiked in. The CDR3, as DNA: TGCGCCAGCACAGGGGCCTACAATGAGCAGTTCTTC. This translates into CASTGAYNEQFF. Filled out from reference TRBV5-1 and TRBJ2-1, the complete variable domain reads KAGVTQTPRYLIKTRGQQVTLSCSPISGHRSVSWYQQTPGQGLQFLFEYFSETQRNKGNFPGRFSGRQFSNSRSEMNVSTLELGDSALYLCASTGAYNEQFFGPGTRLTVL.